The 3 T cell receptor beta chains given below trace back to one sample, sequenced in a study of T-cell reconstitution after alpha-beta-depleted transplantation in children. A TCRbeta library incorporating unique molecular identifiers was prepared. Via MiXCR, TCRdb re-called the PCR reads, giving one row per CDR3 protein. The sample lists 300,000 or so distinct CDR3 sequences, roughly 9.5% occurring once. The input for sequencing was PBMCs from the stem cell graft donor, taken from the stem cell graft. These receptors all come from a human donor who donated a stem cell graft to a child with SCID.

This clonotype has a count of ten or more. CDR3 sequence (DNA): TGCAGCGTTTCAGACAGGGGGAACTATGGCTACACCTTC. Translating gives CSVSDRGNYGYTF. This chain connects TRBV29-1 to TRBJ1-2; TRBD1 agrees at 9 bases. The CDR3 contains 13 residues. J lost 2 bases, V lost 5 bases, and 3 bases had no gene match. CDR1 is SQVTM, CDR2 ANQGSEA, per germline.

This clonotype was observed many times. V is TRBV3-1 and J is TRBJ2-1; 8 bases line up with TRBD2. The CDR3 extends over 15 amino acids. V lost 4 bases and J lost 7; bases outside the gene matches: 9. Germline CDR1 and CDR2: LGHDT and YNNKEL (reference sequence). CDR3 sequence (DNA): TGTGCCAGCAGCCCTCGGAGCGGGGGCCCAAATGAGCAGTTCTTC. Amino acids: CASSPRSGGPNEQFF.

This clonotype occurred a few times. The chain couples TRBV20-1 to TRBJ2-1; 7 bases line up with TRBD2. Germline V CDR1 and CDR2: DFQATT, SNEGSKA (reference sequence). With 3 bases clipped from V and 2 bases from J, the junction kept 4 bases outside the gene matches. This CDR3 has 14 residues. The chain's CDR3 is CSASPAGPYNEQFF. Here the CDR3 DNA reads TGCAGTGCTAGCCCAGCGGGGCCCTACAATGAGCAGTTCTTC.